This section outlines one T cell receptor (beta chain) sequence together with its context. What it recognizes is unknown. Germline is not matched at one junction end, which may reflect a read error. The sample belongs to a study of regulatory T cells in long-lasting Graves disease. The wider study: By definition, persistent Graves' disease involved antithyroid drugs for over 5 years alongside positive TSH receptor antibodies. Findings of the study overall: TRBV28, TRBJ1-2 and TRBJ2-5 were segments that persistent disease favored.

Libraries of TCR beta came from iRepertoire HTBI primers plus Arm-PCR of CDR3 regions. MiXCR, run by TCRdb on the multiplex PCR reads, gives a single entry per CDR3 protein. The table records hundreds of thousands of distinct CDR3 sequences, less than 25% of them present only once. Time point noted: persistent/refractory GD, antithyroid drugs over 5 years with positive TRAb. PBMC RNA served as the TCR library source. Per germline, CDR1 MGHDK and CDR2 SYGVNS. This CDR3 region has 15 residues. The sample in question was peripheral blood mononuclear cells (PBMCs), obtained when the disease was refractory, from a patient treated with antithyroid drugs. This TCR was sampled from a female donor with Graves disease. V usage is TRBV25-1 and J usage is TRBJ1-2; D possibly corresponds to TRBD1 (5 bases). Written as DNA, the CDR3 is TGTGCCTGCAGTGCCACAGGTAGTGGAGACTATGGCTACACCTTC. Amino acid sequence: CACSATGSGDYGYTF.